This T cell receptor beta chain was captured by sequencing in a study of blood T cells in healthy people across ages. The CDR3 consists of 15 residues. CDR1 is MGHRA and CDR2 is YSYEKL in the germline V gene. J lost 13 bases, V lost 0 bases, and 14 bases had no gene match. With a J-beta primer mix and a sample-barcoded 5' primer, a second PCR ran roughly 6 to 12 cycles. Using its own MiXCR run on the 5' RACE reads, TCRdb lists one record per CDR3 protein. The sample comprises fewer than 1.5 million distinct CDR3 sequences, approximately 38% of which are singletons, and roughly 7.9% rests with the top ten.

The sequencing input was blood. This receptor was obtained from a woman aged 18-29 years in good health. The J gene is TRBJ1-2, the V gene TRBV4-1; TRBD1 aligns across 7 bases. The CDR3 spells CASSQEEVRGQSCTF. The CDR3 bases are TGCGCCAGCAGCCAAGAAGAAGTAAGGGGGCAGAGCTGCACCTTC.